What follows are 20 T cell receptor beta chains derived from one specimen sequenced in a study of beta chain features in type 1 diabetes. Study findings and constraints: Patients with Type 1 diabetes showed moderately but significantly shorter TCRB CDR3s in all four CD4+ subsets.

Expressed TCRB transcripts were sequenced because the isolated RNA had all been reverse transcribed beforehand. Clones were sequenced by immunoSEQ multiplex PCR, and TCRdb holds only the in-frame ones, with some missing. The table includes 630,000 or so clones, more than 12% detected once. Their antigens are not known. The sequencing sample was made of naive CD4+ T cells from blood. Source of these receptors: a man between 18 and 35 years old with type 1 diabetes.

The chain combines TRBV18 with TRBJ2-7; weak D call: TRBD1 (6 bases). V lost 3 bases and J 0 bases, leaving 12 bases between the germline ends. The CDR3 runs to 15 residues. In germline, CDR1 is KGHSH, CDR2 LQKENI. This CDR3 reads CASSPDRFPSYEQYF. The CDR3 nucleotides are TGTGCCAGCTCACCGGACAGATTCCCCTCCTACGAGCAGTACTTC. The full variable domain, its missing parts supplied by reference TRBV18 and TRBJ2-7, is NAGVMQNPRHLVRRRGQEARLRCSPMKGHSHVYWYRQLPEEGLKFMVYLQKENIIDESGMPKERFSAEFPKEGPSILRIQQVVRGDSAAYFCASSPDRFPSYEQYFGPGTRLTVT.

The gene calls are TRBV7-8 and TRBJ1-5; D might be TRBD1 (6 bases). The germline V gene has CDR1 SGHVS and CDR2 FQNEAQ. This CDR3 has 14 residues. V was cut by 5 bases and J by 9 bases, with 17 bases left in between. As DNA, the CDR3 is TGTGCCAGCAGCCCCCGACAGGCCCTGGTGCCCCAGCATTTT. Translating gives CASSPRQALVPQHF.

The chain has TRBV28 and TRBJ2-1; 7 positions agree with TRBD2. Trimming cost V 9 bases and J 1 base; bases outside gene matches: 15. The germline V gene encodes CDR1 MDHEN and CDR2 SYDVKM. This CDR3 spans 17 amino acids. The CDR3 sequence is CASCPSGKIVSYNEQFF. In DNA form, the CDR3 reads TGTGCCAGTTGCCCCAGCGGGAAAATTGTATCCTACAATGAGCAGTTCTTC.

This clone was counted a few times. V gene TRBV18 combines with J gene TRBJ2-4; D possibly matches TRBD1 or TRBD2 (5 bases each). Per germline, CDR1 KGHSH and CDR2 LQKENI. The CDR3 covers 12 residues. The germline V and J ends were trimmed by 3 bases and 9 bases, with 9 bases remaining between them. As DNA, the CDR3 is TGTGCCAGCTCACCCTCAGGGACCATTCAGTACTTC. Residues: CASSPSGTIQYF. The full variable domain, in which reference TRBV18 and TRBJ2-4 provide the parts outside the CDR3, is NAGVMQNPRHLVRRRGQEARLRCSPMKGHSHVYWYRQLPEEGLKFMVYLQKENIIDESGMPKERFSAEFPKEGPSILRIQQVVRGDSAAYFCASSPSGTIQYFGAGTRLSVL.

This clone was recorded a few times. Here the CDR3 reads CASSLDRDQETQYF. The CDR3 bases are TGTGCCAGCAGTCTAGACAGGGATCAAGAGACCCAGTACTTC. The chain joins TRBV6-5 to TRBJ2-5; 7 bases are a match to TRBD1. Germline trimming cut 5 bases from V and 2 bases from J; bases unmatched to any gene: 5. This CDR3 contains 14 residues. Germline V gene sequence: CDR1 MNHEY, CDR2 SVGAGI.

There are a few counts of this clone. Compared with germline, one end of the junction differs, possibly owing to a read error. The rearrangement joins TRBV10-3 to TRBJ2-3; D could derive from TRBD1 or TRBD2 (7 bases each). The V gene's germline CDR1 is ENHRY and CDR2 SYGVKD. The CDR3 totals 13 residues. In DNA form, the CDR3 reads TGTGCCCTCAGGGGGGGAAGCACAGATACGCAGTATTTT. Amino acid sequence: CALRGGSTDTQYF.

This clone was seen a few times. The J gene is TRBJ2-5, the V gene TRBV28, with D unresolved. The V end was cut by 5 bases, the J end by 5 bases, with 21 bases between. Germline V lookup: CDR1 MDHEN, CDR2 SYDVKM. The CDR3 runs 16 residues. This CDR3 reads CASSPPDAARWETQYF. CDR3 nucleotides: TGTGCCAGCAGTCCACCGGATGCGGCACGATGGGAGACCCAGTACTTC.

The J gene is TRBJ2-1, the V gene TRBV30; D perhaps matches TRBD2 (6 bases). The germline V and J ends were trimmed by 0 bases and 7 bases, with 10 bases remaining between them. The CDR3 covers 13 residues. The germline V gene has CDR1 GTSNPN and CDR2 SVGIG (reference sequence). CDR3 coding DNA: TGTGCCTGGAGTGTGGAGACTAGGAATGAGCAGTTCTTC. Translation gives CAWSVETRNEQFF.

The V gene is TRBV5-4, the J gene TRBJ2-1; 12 nucleotides line up with TRBD2. Trimming took 3 bases from V and 8 from J; bases not matched to a gene: 6. CDR3 length: 15 residues. Germline V gene data show CDR1 as SGHNT and CDR2 as YYREEE (reference sequence). The CDR3 spells CASSYPSGGADEQFF. CDR3 in DNA: TGTGCCAGCAGCTACCCTAGCGGGGGGGCGGATGAGCAGTTCTTC.

This clone was seen a few times. The chain has TRBV19 and TRBJ2-1; D is unresolved. Germline-derived CDR1 and CDR2 are LNHDA and SQIVND (reference sequence). The CDR3 runs 13 residues. The germline V and J ends were trimmed by 3 bases and 11 bases, with 14 bases remaining between them. The CDR3 nucleotides are TGTGCCAGTAGTATGGTGCCGCCCGGGCAGCAGTTCTTC. As protein: CASSMVPPGQQFF.

V gene TRBV4-1 combines with J gene TRBJ2-7, with 7 bases fitting TRBD1. This CDR3 has 16 amino acids. Germline V gene data show CDR1 as MGHRA and CDR2 as YSYEKL. V lost 1 base to trimming and J lost 2 bases; unmatched junction nucleotides: 8. The CDR3, as DNA: TGCGCCAGCAGCCAAGGGGACAGAACTAACCCCTACGAGCAGTACTTC. Translation gives CASSQGDRTNPYEQYF.

This clone was found a few times. The chain links TRBV9 to TRBJ2-7, with a tentative D call TRBD2 (5 bases). Deletions cut 0 bases from V and 0 bases from J, with 7 bases between. Germline-derived CDR1 and CDR2 are SGDLS and YYNGEE. The CDR3 is 14 amino acids. The CDR3 coding sequence is TGTGCCAGCAGCGTAGGGGAGAGCTCCTACGAGCAGTACTTC. It encodes CASSVGESSYEQYF.

This clone showed up just a few times. V gene TRBV4-2 combines with J gene TRBJ2-2; weak D call: TRBD2 (5 bases). Deletions cut 0 bases from V and 6 bases from J, with 14 bases between. From germline, CDR1 is LGHNA and CDR2 YNFKEQ. The CDR3 length is 16 residues. In DNA form, the CDR3 reads TGTGCCAGCAGCCAAGAGGACCCCTCGGGGTCCGGGGAGCTGTTTTTT. It is translated as CASSQEDPSGSGELFF.

This chain uses TRBV5-6 with TRBJ2-3; D is possibly TRBD2 (5 bases). Germline V lookup: CDR1 SGHDT, CDR2 YYEEEE. Trimming shortened V by 1 base and J by 5 bases, and 8 bases separated the two germline ends. The length of the CDR3 is 13 residues. DNA of the CDR3: TGTGCCAGCAGCTTGAACCGGGGAGATACGCAGTATTTT. Amino acid sequence: CASSLNRGDTQYF.

This clone has more than one count but fewer than ten. The chain combines TRBV29-1 with TRBJ2-6, with D possibly matching TRBD2 (5 bases). The germline CDR1 and CDR2 sequences are SQVTM and ANQGSEA. The ends were cut back, 3 bases at V and 2 bases at J, with 23 bases in the middle. The CDR3 sequence is 19 residues long. CDR3 coding DNA: TGCAGCGTTGAGGGGAGTCACCTCGTCGCTTGTACTGGGGCCAACGTCCTGACTTTC. Amino acid sequence: CSVEGSHLVACTGANVLTF. Filled out from reference TRBV29-1 and TRBJ2-6, the complete variable domain reads SAVISQKPSRDICQRGTSLTIQCQVDSQVTMMFWYRQQPGQSLTLIATANQGSEATYESGFVIDKFPISRPNLTFSTLTVSNMSPEDSSIYLCSVEGSHLVACTGANVLTFGAGSRLTVL.

V gene TRBV7-3 combines with J gene TRBJ2-1, with a weak D call TRBD2 (5 bases). The V end lost 1 base, the J end lost 0 bases, and 10 bases lay between the germline ends. This CDR3 spans 16 amino acids. The V gene's germline CDR1 is SGHTA and CDR2 FQGTGA. The CDR3: CASSLSPRGSYNEQFF. The CDR3 region has the DNA TGTGCCAGCAGCTTAAGTCCCCGGGGCTCCTACAATGAGCAGTTCTTC.

The chain links TRBV27 to TRBJ1-1; D is undetermined. CDR3 length equals 12 residues. Trimming shortened V by 10 bases and J by 3 bases, and 12 bases separated the two germline ends. CDR1 is MNHEY and CDR2 is SMNVEV in the germline V gene (reference sequence). The CDR3 region is CATHGEHTEAFF. In nucleotides, the CDR3 is TGTGCCACTCACGGGGAGCACACTGAAGCTTTCTTT.

In its sample, this clone was seen a few times. The CDR3 here is CAWTQGPTSYF. The CDR3 DNA reads as TGTGCCTGGACTCAGGGCCCCACCTCGTACTTC. The rearrangement uses TRBV30 and TRBJ2-5; perhaps TRBD1 as D (5 bases). The germline CDR1 and CDR2 sequences are GTSNPN and SVGIG (reference sequence). V was cut by 4 bases and J by 13 bases, with 16 bases left in between. The CDR3 is 11 amino acids.

Only a few counts were recorded for this clone. V gene TRBV20-1 combines with J gene TRBJ1-1; no definite D call. Trimming removed 0 bases from V and 8 bases from J, with 4 bases in between. The CDR3 consists of 10 residues. Germline V gene sequence: CDR1 DFQATT, CDR2 SNEGSKA (reference sequence). DNA of the CDR3: TGCAGTGCTAGAGACAGCGAAGCTTTCTTT. Amino acid sequence: CSARDSEAFF.

The sample holds a few counts of this clone. The V and J genes are TRBV28 and TRBJ2-5; 14 bases are a match to TRBD2. With V trimmed by 4 bases and J by 4 bases, 2 bases remained unmatched. The CDR3 loop spans 15 amino acids. The V gene's germline CDR1 is MDHEN and CDR2 SYDVKM. In DNA form, the CDR3 reads TGTGCCAGCAGTTCCGGACTAGCGGGGGGAGAGACCCAGTACTTC. It yields the protein CASSSGLAGGETQYF.